This T cell receptor beta chain was observed in a study of T-cell reconstitution after alpha-beta-depleted transplantation in children. Study-level results: There were reportedly several hundred expanded graft clones from which alpha-beta T cells came about two months after transplant. From surviving recipient T cells and thymic progenitors came the high day-60 TCRbeta diversity observed in some patients.

This clonotype showed up many times. Its antigen is unidentified. Preparation of the TCRbeta library involved a method that used unique molecular identifiers. MiXCR, run by TCRdb on the PCR reads, gives a single entry per CDR3 protein. The sample holds about 70,000 distinct CDR3 sequences; under 13% are singletons and the top ten take about 13%. The sequence came from a boy between 5 and 17 years old with acute myeloid leukemia, due to receive a stem cell transplant. The material was PBMCs, obtained before TCRalphabeta/CD19-depleted stem cell transplant.

Here the CDR3 DNA reads TGCGCCAGCGGGCGGGGGGCCAGCTTGAAAGAGACCCAGTACTTC. Translation: CASGRGASLKETQYF. The rearrangement uses TRBV5-1 and TRBJ2-5, with 8 bases aligning to TRBD2. The germline CDR1 and CDR2 sequences are SGHRS and YFSETQ. V shed 7 bases and J 3 bases; nucleotides not matched to a gene: 11. The CDR3 runs to 15 residues.